A single sample gave rise to the 31 T cell receptor beta chains below, sequenced in a study of blood T cell repertoires in COVID-19. Libraries were prepared by immunoSEQ multiplex PCR; TCRdb keeps only in-frame clonotypes and omits some of them. This table has about 370,000 clones, 90% to 95% appearing once. Sequencing was performed on PBMCs or T cells enriched from blood (not recorded which). Every receptor here comes from a woman aged 35 to 49 who had been exposed to COVID-19.

This chain uses TRBV3-1 (or the pseudogene TRBV3-2) with TRBJ2-1; 8 nucleotides match TRBD1. The CDR3 has 17 amino acids. CDR1 and CDR2 from the germline V gene are LGHDT and YNNKEL (reference sequence). Trimming took 4 bases from V and 3 from J; bases not matched to a gene: 11. The chain's CDR3 is CASSPYPGQDIYNEQFF. The CDR3 DNA sequence: TGTGCCAGCAGCCCTTATCCGGGACAGGATATCTACAATGAGCAGTTCTTC.

The chain joins TRBV3-1 (or the pseudogene TRBV3-2) to TRBJ2-1, with 9 bases that match TRBD2. Germline lookup yields CDR1 LGHDT and CDR2 YNNKEL (reference sequence). J was trimmed by 8 bases and V by 3 bases; bases with no gene match: 8. The CDR3 runs 15 residues. The CDR3 sequence is CASSHQGLARDEQFF. The CDR3 coding sequence is TGTGCCAGCAGCCATCAAGGACTAGCGAGGGATGAGCAGTTCTTC.

The genes are TRBV14 and TRBJ2-7; 7 bases align to TRBD1. Trimming took 5 bases from V and 5 from J; bases not matched to a gene: 6. Germline V gene sequence: CDR1 SGHDN, CDR2 FVKESK. The CDR3 is made up of 13 amino acids. The CDR3 reads CASSERQGHEQYF. The CDR3 coding sequence is TGTGCCAGCAGCGAAAGACAGGGCCACGAGCAGTACTTC. The whole variable domain, filled in from reference TRBV14 and TRBJ2-7, reads EAGVTQFPSHSVIEKGQTVTLRCDPISGHDNLYWYRRVMGKEIKFLLHFVKESKQDESGMPNNRFLAERTGGTYSTLKVQPAELEDSGVYFCASSERQGHEQYFGPGTRLTVT.

The chain links TRBV27 to TRBJ1-6; D gene ambiguous. Trimming removed 6 bases from V and 8 bases from J, with 20 bases in between. Germline assignment: CDR1 MNHEY and CDR2 SMNVEV (reference sequence). The CDR3 is made up of 16 amino acids. CDR3 sequence (DNA): TGTGCCAGCAGCCTCGGCTACGGGGAGATCCATTCACCCCTCCACTTT. It codes for CASSLGYGEIHSPLHF.

This rearrangement joins TRBV15 to TRBJ1-3; no definite D call. The V end was cut by 0 bases, the J end by 9 bases, with 15 bases between. CDR3 length: 15 amino acids. CDR1 and CDR2 (germline): LNHNV, YYDKDF (reference sequence). The CDR3 DNA reads TGTGCCACCAGCAGAGATTATAGGGAAGGAGGCACCATATATTTT. Protein product: CATSRDYREGGTIYF.

Only one count was recorded for this clone. The chain has TRBV5-1 and TRBJ1-4; possible D gene TRBD1, 6 bases. The CDR3 extends over 15 amino acids. V lost 0 bases, J lost 2 bases, and 8 bases lay in between. The germline CDR1 and CDR2 sequences are SGHRS and YFSETQ. CDR3 region: CASSLEGGTNEKLFF. CDR3 DNA: TGCGCCAGCAGCTTGGAGGGGGGGACTAATGAAAAACTGTTTTTT.

The chain has TRBV7-8 and TRBJ1-6, with TRBD1 matching 8 bases. The CDR3 extends over 16 amino acids. Losses at the gene ends were 1 base for V and 10 bases for J; bases not matched to a gene: 9. Germline values: CDR1 SGHVS, CDR2 FQNEAQ. CDR3 sequence (DNA): TGTGCCAGCAGCTTAGTGGCCGCAGGGGGCGACTCACCCCTCCACTTT. This sequence encodes CASSLVAAGGDSPLHF.

The genes are TRBV7-9 and TRBJ2-3; 8 bases match TRBD2. This CDR3 has 16 amino acids. The V segment lost 8 bases and the J segment 2 bases; nucleotides outside the gene matches: 12. Looked up from germline, CDR1 is SEHNR and CDR2 is FQNEAQ (reference sequence). The CDR3 is CASRGGLHHNTDTQYF. DNA of the CDR3: TGTGCCAGCCGGGGGGGACTTCACCACAACACAGATACGCAGTATTTT.

The gene calls are TRBV5-1 and TRBJ2-1, with 14 bases aligning to TRBD2. This CDR3 has 15 residues. Germline V lookup: CDR1 SGHRS, CDR2 YFSETQ. After removal of 4 bases from V and 9 bases from J, the junction contained 6 bases not matched to a gene. CDR3: CASSQGTSGSAEQFF. The CDR3 DNA reads as TGCGCCAGCAGCCAGGGGACTAGCGGGAGCGCTGAGCAGTTCTTC.

This clone appeared once. V gene TRBV11-3 combines with J gene TRBJ1-1; D uncertain. V was shortened by 1 base and J by 4 bases, with 4 bases between the two germline ends. Germline V gene sequence: CDR1 SGHNT, CDR2 YENEEA. The CDR3 is 12 amino acids. CDR3 bases: TGTGCCAGCAGCTTAGTTCTCACTGAAGCTTTCTTT. It codes for CASSLVLTEAFF.

The chain couples TRBV5-8 to TRBJ1-2; D might be TRBD1 (5 bases). The germline CDR1 and CDR2 sequences are SGHTS and YDEGEE. This CDR3 spans 16 amino acids. Between the trimmed V and J ends, which lost 1 base and 0 bases, there was a span of 13 bases. The CDR3 DNA is TGTGCCAGCAGCTTGACCCAGGGATTCGCTAACTATGGCTACACCTTC. It specifies CASSLTQGFANYGYTF.

The gene calls are TRBV19 and TRBJ1-2; tentative D call: TRBD1 (6 bases). The CDR3 length is 12 residues. Germline CDR1 reads LNHDA; CDR2 reads SQIVND (reference sequence). Trimming removed 4 bases at V and 8 bases at J, with 11 bases between. The CDR3: CASSTRGRGYTF. The DNA for the CDR3 is TGTGCCAGTAGTACCAGGGGTCGGGGCTACACCTTC.

V and J are TRBV10-3 and TRBJ2-1; possible D gene TRBD1, 6 bases. With 11 bases removed from V and 6 bases from J, the gap between germline ends came to 14 bases. The germline gives CDR1 ENHRY, CDR2 SYGVKD. The CDR3 totals 12 residues. CDR3 in DNA: TGTGCCTTTTCCGACAGGACCAATGAGCAGTTCTTC. Its protein is CAFSDRTNEQFF.

The CDR3 sequence: CASRLTGGDYGYTF. The CDR3 DNA follows: TGTGCCAGCAGACTGACAGGGGGGGACTATGGCTACACCTTC. This chain links TRBV11-2 with TRBJ1-2; 9 bases line up with TRBD1. Trimming at V came to 6 bases and at J to 3 bases, leaving 5 bases not matched to a gene. CDR3 length equals 14 residues. CDR1 is SGHAT and CDR2 is FQNNGV in the germline V gene.

This sequence joins TRBV27 and TRBJ2-1; tentative D call: TRBD2 (6 bases). Germline CDR1 is MNHEY and CDR2 is SMNVEV (reference sequence). V was trimmed by 6 bases and J by 7 bases, leaving 13 bases between them. This CDR3 comprises 13 residues. CDR3 loop: CASRRDGTNEQFF. CDR3 nucleotide sequence: TGTGCCAGCAGGCGGGACGGGACGAATGAGCAGTTCTTC.

The chain links TRBV19 to TRBJ1-2; D is possibly TRBD1 (5 bases). The CDR3 runs 15 residues. Germline lookup yields CDR1 LNHDA and CDR2 SQIVND (reference sequence). Trimming pared 4 bases from V and 1 base from J, leaving 13 bases between. The CDR3 sequence: CASSNPPQGNYGYTF. The CDR3 DNA sequence: TGTGCCAGTAGTAACCCCCCCCAGGGTAACTATGGCTACACCTTC. Complete variable domain (other parts from reference TRBV19 and TRBJ1-2): DGGITQSPKYLFRKEGQNVTLSCEQNLNHDAMYWYRQDPGQGLRLIYYSQIVNDFQKGDIAEGYSVSREKKESFPLTVTSAQKNPTAFYLCASSNPPQGNYGYTFGSGTRLTVV.

This sequence joins TRBV6-1 and TRBJ1-1; D call uncertain. V was shortened by 2 bases and J by 2 bases, with 6 bases between the two germline ends. Germline CDR1 and CDR2: MNHNS and SASEGT. This CDR3 contains 13 residues. The CDR3 coding sequence is TGTGCCAGCAGTGAAAAAATAAACACTGAAGCTTTCTTT. This sequence encodes CASSEKINTEAFF.

The chain uses TRBV5-5 and TRBJ1-3; D ambiguous. The germline CDR1 and CDR2 sequences are SGHKS and YYEKEE (reference sequence). The CDR3 is made up of 16 amino acids. Trimming left V 0 bases short and J 0 bases short, with 10 bases between. The CDR3 loop reads CASSLAEGYSGNTIYF. In DNA, the CDR3 is TGTGCCAGCAGCTTGGCCGAGGGTTACTCTGGAAACACCATATATTTT.

The chain joins TRBV11-2 to TRBJ1-6; TRBD1 might be the D (6 bases). Germline-derived CDR1 and CDR2 are SGHAT and FQNNGV. The ends were cut back, 7 bases at V and 2 bases at J, with 9 bases in the middle. The CDR3 runs 14 residues. CDR3 sequence reads: CASKGETYNSPLHF. CDR3 sequence (DNA): TGTGCCAGCAAGGGGGAAACCTATAATTCACCCCTCCACTTT.

This clone was detected many times. The J gene is TRBJ2-5, the V gene TRBV2; 10 nucleotides agree with TRBD1. V was clipped by 6 bases and J by 5 bases; unmatched bases: 9. The CDR3 loop spans 15 amino acids. Per germline, CDR1 SNHLY and CDR2 FYNNEI. CDR3 loop: CASRVRQGARETQYF. CDR3 nucleotide sequence: TGTGCCAGCAGAGTCAGACAGGGGGCGCGGGAGACCCAGTACTTC.

The chain couples TRBV7-9 to TRBJ2-5; a possible D gene is TRBD1 (5 bases). The CDR3 contains 15 residues. CDR1 is SEHNR, CDR2 FQNEAQ, per germline (reference sequence). The germline V and J ends were trimmed by 1 base and 4 bases, with 13 bases remaining between them. The CDR3 coding sequence is TGTGCCAGCAGCTTAGAGTTTTCGCAGGGAGAGACCCAGTACTTC. Translating it yields CASSLEFSQGETQYF.

J is TRBJ1-2 and V is TRBV5-8, with 10 bases aligning to TRBD1. This CDR3 contains 16 residues. Trimming at V came to 2 bases and at J to 5 bases, leaving 9 bases not matched to a gene. Germline values: CDR1 SGHTS, CDR2 YDEGEE. CDR3 amino acids: CASSFMDRGRNYGYTF. CDR3 bases: TGTGCCAGCAGCTTTATGGACAGGGGGAGAAATTATGGCTACACCTTC.

The chain employs TRBV29-1 and TRBJ1-2; 8 nucleotides match TRBD1. The V and J ends lost 1 base and 4 bases, in that order; junction bases with no gene match: 8. Germline V gene sequence: CDR1 SQVTM, CDR2 ANQGSEA. The CDR3 runs 15 residues. The CDR3 loop is CSVEGQGATRYGYTF. The CDR3 DNA follows: TGCAGCGTTGAAGGGCAGGGGGCGACACGCTATGGCTACACCTTC. The full variable domain, completed using reference TRBV29-1 and TRBJ1-2, is SAVISQKPSRDICQRGTSLTIQCQVDSQVTMMFWYRQQPGQSLTLIATANQGSEATYESGFVIDKFPISRPNLTFSTLTVSNMSPEDSSIYLCSVEGQGATRYGYTFGSGTRLTVV.

J is TRBJ1-1 and V is TRBV6-6, with 7 bases aligning to TRBD1. CDR1 is MNHNY and CDR2 is SVGAGI in the germline V gene (reference sequence). The V and J ends lost 2 bases and 8 bases, in that order; junction bases with no gene match: 11. CDR3 length equals 15 residues. The CDR3 sequence: CASSYTSTGRIEAFF. The CDR3 DNA is TGTGCCAGCAGTTACACCTCGACAGGGAGAATAGAAGCTTTCTTT.

The J gene is TRBJ1-1, the V gene TRBV19, with a weak D call TRBD1 (5 bases). The CDR3 has 13 amino acids. Trimming cost V 6 bases and J 4 bases, with 12 bases left between them. CDR1 and CDR2 (germline): LNHDA, SQIVND (reference sequence). CDR3 in amino acids: CASRDTWGTEAFF. The CDR3 region has the DNA TGTGCCAGTAGGGACACTTGGGGCACTGAAGCTTTCTTT.

The V call is TRBV6-2 or TRBV6-3, the J call TRBJ1-2; tentatively, D is TRBD1 (6 bases). Per germline, CDR1 MNHEY and CDR2 SVGEGT. The V gene lost 0 bases and the J gene lost 6 bases, with 17 bases spanning the gap. This CDR3 region has 16 residues. The CDR3 sequence is CASSYSRVQGLNGYTF. The CDR3 DNA follows: TGTGCCAGCAGTTACTCGAGGGTTCAGGGGTTGAATGGCTACACCTTC.

The rearrangement joins TRBV24-1 to TRBJ2-7, with 14 bases aligning to TRBD2. Trimming cost V 6 bases and J 7 bases; bases outside gene matches: 13. In germline, CDR1 is KGHDR, CDR2 SFDVKD. The CDR3 covers 17 residues. CDR3 loop: CATSPGTSGSPTDEQYF. CDR3 nucleotides: TGTGCCACCAGTCCCGGGACTAGCGGGAGCCCCACCGATGAGCAGTACTTC.

The chain links TRBV7-8 to TRBJ2-7; possibly TRBD1 for D (5 bases). Germline CDR1 and CDR2: SGHVS and FQNEAQ. V lost 4 bases and J 0 bases, leaving 10 bases between the germline ends. The CDR3 covers 14 residues. CDR3 protein: CASSSLGDSYEQYF. CDR3 bases: TGTGCCAGCAGCTCCCTAGGGGACTCCTACGAGCAGTACTTC.

The chain links TRBV5-4 to TRBJ1-2; 10 positions match TRBD1. In germline, CDR1 is SGHNT, CDR2 YYREEE (reference sequence). The trim removed 4 bases at V and 8 bases at J, leaving 8 bases unmatched. This CDR3 has 14 residues. The CDR3 region has the DNA TGTGCCAGCAGCCCCCGGGGACAGGGGCGAGGCTACACCTTC. It specifies CASSPRGQGRGYTF.

A single count supports this clone. DNA for the CDR3: TGTGCCAGCAGTCTGACCGACAGGGTGAGCGGCTACACCTTC. It is translated as CASSLTDRVSGYTF. The chain combines TRBV6-2 or TRBV6-3 with TRBJ1-2, with 7 bases that match TRBD1. This CDR3 is built from 14 residues. J gave up 8 bases and V 5 bases, and 11 bases lay outside the gene matches. Germline lookup yields CDR1 MNHEY and CDR2 SVGEGT.

This CDR3 is CSVREKGNTGELFF. Here the CDR3 DNA reads TGCAGCGTCCGGGAAAAGGGTAACACCGGGGAGCTGTTTTTT. The J gene is TRBJ2-2, the V gene TRBV29-1; D may be TRBD2 (5 bases). The length of the CDR3 is 14 residues. V gave up 6 bases and J gave up 2 bases, with 13 bases separating them. Germline CDR1 is SQVTM and CDR2 is ANQGSEA.